Below are 27 T cell receptor beta chains sequenced from a single sample in a study of CD8 T cells in Susac syndrome. Random hexamers were used to reverse transcribe the RNA input (roughly 0.5 to 1 ug). From the immunoSEQ multiplex PCR reads, TCRdb called clonotypes with MiXCR, one entry per CDR3 protein. The top ten hold about 0.15% of the sample, which has under 200,000 distinct CDR3 sequences, 95% seen once. Material for sequencing was CD8+ T cells from PBMCs. Receptors originate from a human donor with Susac syndrome.

V gene TRBV20-1 combines with J gene TRBJ2-5; D possibly uses TRBD1 or TRBD2 (5 bases each). CDR1 and CDR2 (germline): DFQATT, SNEGSKA (reference sequence). The CDR3 extends over 14 amino acids. V lost 0 bases, J lost 1 base, and 9 bases lay in between. This CDR3 is CSAREGEFQETQYF. The DNA for the CDR3 is TGCAGTGCTAGAGAGGGGGAGTTCCAAGAGACCCAGTACTTC.

This clonotype was detected only a few times. V usage is TRBV11-2 and J usage is TRBJ1-2; D is unresolved. Per germline, CDR1 SGHAT and CDR2 FQNNGV. The V gene lost 4 bases and the J gene lost 2 bases, with 8 bases spanning the gap. The CDR3 runs to 13 residues. Written as DNA, the CDR3 is TGTGCCAGCAGCTCCTCGGGGAACTATGGCTACACCTTC. The encoded protein is CASSSSGNYGYTF.

The chain employs TRBV20-1 and TRBJ1-5, with TRBD1 matching over 7 bases. The germline V gene encodes CDR1 DFQATT and CDR2 SNEGSKA (reference sequence). With V trimmed by 0 bases and J by 7 bases, 6 bases remained unmatched. The CDR3 loop spans 14 amino acids. CDR3 sequence reads: CSAREQTGTQPQHF. CDR3 nucleotide sequence: TGCAGTGCTAGAGAGCAGACAGGGACACAGCCCCAGCATTTT.

V and J are TRBV5-1 and TRBJ2-1; a weak D match, TRBD2 (5 bases). The CDR3 spans 11 residues. Germline V gene sequence: CDR1 SGHRS, CDR2 YFSETQ. Trimming left V 3 bases short and J 9 bases short, with 7 bases between. The CDR3: CASSSGFEQFF. For the CDR3, the DNA is TGCGCCAGCAGCTCGGGGTTTGAGCAGTTCTTC.

This chain links TRBV12-3 or TRBV12-4 with TRBJ2-1; the D is unclear. Deletions cut 4 bases from V and 5 bases from J, with 21 bases between. This CDR3 comprises 17 residues. CDR3: CASSSPGSALSNNEQFF. CDR3 coding DNA: TGTGCCAGCAGTTCTCCAGGATCAGCACTCTCGAACAATGAGCAGTTCTTC.

This chain links TRBV12-3 or TRBV12-4 with TRBJ1-5; 7 positions agree with TRBD1. The V gene end was trimmed by 5 bases and the J gene end by 0 bases; junction bases not matched to a gene: 7. The CDR3 totals 16 residues. This CDR3 reads CASSGTETSSNQPQHF. Here the CDR3 DNA reads TGTGCCAGCAGTGGGACAGAGACTTCTAGCAATCAGCCCCAGCATTTT.

The chain links TRBV4-2 to TRBJ2-7; TRBD2 matches 8 bases. This CDR3 is built from 17 residues. Germline values: CDR1 LGHNA, CDR2 YNFKEQ. V shed 0 bases, J shed 3 bases, and the junction held 10 bases outside the gene matches. The CDR3 sequence is CASSQDLAGGPYYEQYF. The CDR3 DNA reads as TGTGCCAGCAGCCAAGATCTGGCGGGAGGTCCTTACTACGAGCAGTACTTC.

The V and J genes are TRBV9 and TRBJ1-5; 7 bases map to TRBD1. V lost 0 bases and J lost 3; bases outside the gene matches: 3. The germline CDR1 and CDR2 sequences are SGDLS and YYNGEE. CDR3 size: 15 residues. This chain's CDR3 is CASSVGDSYNQPQHF. Here the CDR3 DNA reads TGTGCCAGCAGCGTAGGGGACAGTTACAATCAGCCCCAGCATTTT.

In its sample, this clonotype was seen once. V gene TRBV6-5 combines with J gene TRBJ2-7, with a weak D call TRBD1 (5 bases). The CDR3 is 14 residues long. Germline V gene lookup returns CDR1 MNHEY and CDR2 SVGAGI. V lost 5 bases and J 7 bases, leaving 18 bases between the germline ends. This chain's CDR3 is CASSLEIQGREQYF. Written as DNA, the CDR3 is TGTGCCAGCAGTCTTGAAATCCAGGGTCGGGAGCAGTACTTC.

The CDR3 loop reads CASSPRNTYNEQFF. The CDR3 nucleotides are TGTGCCAGCAGCCCCAGAAACACGTACAATGAGCAGTTCTTC. The gene calls are TRBV28 and TRBJ2-1; D unresolved. The length of the CDR3 is 14 residues. From germline, CDR1 is MDHEN and CDR2 SYDVKM. V lost 6 bases and J lost 4, with 13 bases in between.

The chain uses TRBV27 and TRBJ2-1; 12 positions agree with TRBD2. Unmatched junction bases numbered 16, after V lost 6 bases and J lost 7 bases. From germline, CDR1 is MNHEY and CDR2 SMNVEV (reference sequence). The CDR3 has 18 residues. CDR3 nucleotide sequence: TGTGCCAGCAGCCTAAAGGTGCGGACTAGCGGGATTATGAATGAGCAGTTCTTC. This codes for CASSLKVRTSGIMNEQFF.

The rearrangement joins TRBV2 to TRBJ2-1; unclear D gene. The CDR3 runs to 12 residues. The V and J ends lost 3 bases and 5 bases respectively, with 5 bases between them. In germline, CDR1 is SNHLY, CDR2 FYNNEI. CDR3 DNA: TGTGCCAGCAGTGACCTTCACAATGAGCAGTTCTTC. It yields the protein CASSDLHNEQFF. Full variable domain (remainder filled in from reference TRBV2 and TRBJ2-1): EPEVTQTPSHQVTQMGQEVILRCVPISNHLYFYWYRQILGQKVEFLVSFYNNEISEKSEIFDDQFSVERPDGSNFTLKIRSTKLEDSAMYFCASSDLHNEQFFGPGTRLTVL.

This clonotype was counted between two and nine times. This chain uses TRBV5-6 with TRBJ1-1, with unresolved D. The germline V gene encodes CDR1 SGHDT and CDR2 YYEEEE. Deletions cut 0 bases from V and 0 bases from J, with 6 bases between. There are 14 residues in the CDR3. For the CDR3, the DNA is TGTGCCAGCAGCTTGGACAGCCTGAACACTGAAGCTTTCTTT. Amino acid sequence: CASSLDSLNTEAFF.

The chain uses TRBV28 and TRBJ1-5, with D tentatively TRBD1 (5 bases). V was pared by 5 bases and J by 5 bases, with 16 bases between. The CDR3 loop spans 15 amino acids. Germline CDR1 is MDHEN and CDR2 is SYDVKM. CDR3 sequence: CASSKSSQGYQPQHF. CDR3 DNA sequence: TGTGCCAGCAGTAAATCAAGCCAGGGATATCAGCCCCAGCATTTT.

V gene TRBV4-1 combines with J gene TRBJ2-7; 10 nucleotides line up with TRBD2. The CDR3 runs to 15 residues. Per the germline V gene, CDR1 is MGHRA and CDR2 is YSYEKL. Germline trimming cut 0 bases from V and 3 bases from J; bases unmatched to any gene: 2. For the CDR3, the DNA is TGCGCCAGCAGCCAAGATCTAGCGGGGGACTACGAGCAGTACTTC. Its protein is CASSQDLAGDYEQYF.

V usage is TRBV27 and J usage is TRBJ2-1, with D perhaps TRBD2 (7 bases). Trimming took off 8 bases at V and 0 bases at J, with 14 bases between the two ends. The CDR3 length is 15 residues. CDR1 is MNHEY and CDR2 is SMNVEV in the germline V gene (reference sequence). This CDR3 is CASLSGGLSYNEQFF. The CDR3 region has the DNA TGTGCCAGCTTATCGGGGGGCCTCTCCTACAATGAGCAGTTCTTC.

The V call is TRBV5-1, the J call TRBJ1-1; D remains unclear. Trimming removed 2 bases from V and 1 base from J, with 9 bases in between. CDR1 is SGHRS, CDR2 YFSETQ, per germline. CDR3 length equals 14 residues. The CDR3 here is CASSFPHENTEAFF. CDR3 DNA sequence: TGCGCCAGCAGCTTCCCGCATGAGAACACTGAAGCTTTCTTT. The complete variable domain, with remaining parts taken from reference TRBV5-1 and TRBJ1-1, reads KAGVTQTPRYLIKTRGQQVTLSCSPISGHRSVSWYQQTPGQGLQFLFEYFSETQRNKGNFPGRFSGRQFSNSRSEMNVSTLELGDSALYLCASSFPHENTEAFFGQGTRLTVV.

The V and J genes are TRBV7-8 and TRBJ2-3, with 10 bases identical to TRBD2. CDR1 is SGHVS and CDR2 is FQNEAQ in the germline V gene. This CDR3 is built from 15 residues. The V gene end was trimmed by 2 bases and the J gene end by 7 bases; junction bases not matched to a gene: 6. CDR3 DNA: TGTGCCAGCAGCTTAAGAGCGGGGGGGCCGTATACGCAGTATTTT. Protein sequence: CASSLRAGGPYTQYF.

The rearrangement joins TRBV2 to TRBJ1-5; D gene unclear. The CDR3 is made up of 13 amino acids. The V end was cut by 2 bases, the J end by 7 bases, with 9 bases between. Germline CDR1 reads SNHLY; CDR2 reads FYNNEI. The CDR3 DNA follows: TGTGCCAGCAGTGAACGGACGGTCCAGCCCCAGCATTTT. Translated: CASSERTVQPQHF.

CDR3 protein: CASSQSLGPNYGYTF. The CDR3 DNA reads as TGTGCCAGCAGCCAATCGCTAGGACCTAACTATGGCTACACCTTC. The chain has TRBV3-1 and TRBJ1-2; D is unclear. The CDR3 extends over 15 amino acids. Trimming removed 2 bases at V and 0 bases at J, with 10 bases between. Germline V gene sequence: CDR1 LGHDT, CDR2 YNNKEL (reference sequence). The variable domain in full, with the rest retrieved from reference TRBV3-1 and TRBJ1-2, is DTAVSQTPKYLVTQMGNDKSIKCEQNLGHDTMYWYKQDSKKFLKIMFSYNNKELIINETVPNRFSPKSPDKAHLNLHINSLELGDSAVYFCASSQSLGPNYGYTFGSGTRLTVV.

V gene TRBV15 combines with J gene TRBJ2-1; tentative D call: TRBD2 (5 bases). The CDR3 sequence is 14 residues long. Germline V gene lookup returns CDR1 LNHNV and CDR2 YYDKDF (reference sequence). Trimming removed 5 bases at V and 6 bases at J, with 14 bases between. The CDR3 sequence is CATSRPERANEQFF. CDR3 DNA sequence: TGTGCCACCAGCCGCCCCGAGAGGGCCAATGAGCAGTTCTTC.

In DNA form, the CDR3 reads TGCGCCAGCAGCTCGGGACAGGCTGACTATGGCTACACCTTC. Its translation is CASSSGQADYGYTF. The V gene is TRBV5-1, the J gene TRBJ1-2, with 8 bases matching TRBD1. V lost 3 bases and J lost 3; bases outside the gene matches: 4. The CDR3 loop spans 14 amino acids. Germline V gene data show CDR1 as SGHRS and CDR2 as YFSETQ.

The chain has TRBV7-6 and TRBJ2-7; D unclear. The V gene's germline CDR1 is SGHVS and CDR2 FNYEAQ. V lost 5 bases and J 3 bases, leaving 11 bases between the germline ends. The CDR3 totals 13 residues. CDR3 nucleotides: TGTGCCAGCAGCCCCGAACTGGGCTACGAGCAGTACTTC. Its translation is CASSPELGYEQYF. The full variable domain, with the rest looked up from reference TRBV7-6 and TRBJ2-7, is GAGVSQSPRYKVTKRGQDVALRCDPISGHVSLYWYRQALGQGPEFLTYFNYEAQQDKSGLPNDRFSAERPEGSISTLTIQRTEQRDSAMYRCASSPELGYEQYFGPGTRLTVT.

V usage is TRBV27 and J usage is TRBJ2-7; 12 nucleotides agree with TRBD2. With 4 bases clipped from V and 5 bases from J, the junction kept 9 bases outside the gene matches. Germline loops: CDR1 MNHEY, CDR2 SMNVEV (reference sequence). The CDR3 loop spans 16 amino acids. CDR3 loop: CASSSRLAGDRDEQYF. Written as DNA, the CDR3 is TGTGCCAGCAGTTCCAGACTAGCGGGAGACCGCGACGAGCAGTACTTC.

This chain links TRBV19 with TRBJ2-7, with 12 bases that match TRBD2. With V trimmed by 5 bases and J by 3 bases, 5 bases remained unmatched. CDR3 length: 15 residues. Germline lookup yields CDR1 LNHDA and CDR2 SQIVND (reference sequence). CDR3 in amino acids: CASSPGLAGIYEQYF. Here the CDR3 DNA reads TGTGCCAGTAGTCCAGGACTAGCGGGAATCTACGAGCAGTACTTC.

The chain couples TRBV2 to TRBJ1-1; no reliable D call. V was cut by 7 bases and J by 5 bases, with 14 bases left in between. The germline gives CDR1 SNHLY, CDR2 FYNNEI. The CDR3 is 13 amino acids. CDR3 in amino acids: CASKRIARTEAFF. In DNA form, the CDR3 reads TGTGCCAGCAAAAGGATTGCGAGGACTGAAGCTTTCTTT.

The chain has TRBV20-1 and TRBJ2-7, with 8 bases lining up with TRBD2. Trimming took 0 bases from V and 1 from J; bases not matched to a gene: 8. The germline V gene encodes CDR1 DFQATT and CDR2 SNEGSKA (reference sequence). This CDR3 is 16 amino acids long. The CDR3 here is CSARDTSAGVSYEQYF. The CDR3 DNA reads as TGCAGTGCTAGAGATACATCAGCGGGAGTATCCTACGAGCAGTACTTC.